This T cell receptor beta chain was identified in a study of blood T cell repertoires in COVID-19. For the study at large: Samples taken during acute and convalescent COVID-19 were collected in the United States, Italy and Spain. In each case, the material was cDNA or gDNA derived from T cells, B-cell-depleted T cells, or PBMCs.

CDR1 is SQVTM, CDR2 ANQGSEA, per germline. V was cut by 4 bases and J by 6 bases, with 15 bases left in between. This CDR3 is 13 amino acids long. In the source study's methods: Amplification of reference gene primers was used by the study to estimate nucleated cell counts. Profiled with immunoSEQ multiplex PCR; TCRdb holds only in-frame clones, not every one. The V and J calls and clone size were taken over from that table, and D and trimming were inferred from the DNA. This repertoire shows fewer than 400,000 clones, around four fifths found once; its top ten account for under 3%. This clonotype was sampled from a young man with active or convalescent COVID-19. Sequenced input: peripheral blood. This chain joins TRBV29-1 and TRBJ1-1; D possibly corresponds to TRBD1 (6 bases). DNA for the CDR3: TGCAGCGTTGGAGGGGGTGTTTATGCTGAAGCTTTCTTT. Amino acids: CSVGGGVYAEAFF. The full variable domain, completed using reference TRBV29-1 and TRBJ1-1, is SAVISQKPSRDICQRGTSLTIQCQVDSQVTMMFWYRQQPGQSLTLIATANQGSEATYESGFVIDKFPISRPNLTFSTLTVSNMSPEDSSIYLCSVGGGVYAEAFFGQGTRLTVV.